These T cell receptor beta chains were read from a single sample in a study of T cells after yellow fever vaccination. In TCRdb, the 5' RACE reads were re-called with MiXCR into one record per CDR3 protein. This repertoire shows some 240,000 distinct CDR3 sequences, more than 3.5% found once; its top ten account for around 20%. The sequences come from PBMCs, collected 15 days after the yellow fever booster vaccination. All receptors derive from a man younger than 30 who received the YFV17D yellow fever vaccine. Each CDR3 is given with its conserved first and last residue. A D gene is named only where the DNA matches it firmly.

CSAVLAGARNEQFF	TRBV20-1	TRBD2	TRBJ2-1
CASGLRQYNTGELFF	TRBV5-4	-	TRBJ2-2
CASSYLTQGTGLYSPLHF	TRBV6-5	TRBD1	TRBJ1-6
CASSYREYYSNQPQHF	TRBV9	-	TRBJ1-5
CASSPWTGAIRSLRSPLHF	TRBV28	TRBD1	TRBJ1-6
CASSQRAGLRGSEQFF	TRBV14	-	TRBJ2-1
CASSYSGFELNTGELFF	TRBV6-2/TRBV6-3	-	TRBJ2-2
CASSGGQGANESPLHF	TRBV9	TRBD1	TRBJ1-6
CASSFIGGDGYTF	TRBV27	TRBD1	TRBJ1-2
CASSEQGQETQYF	TRBV9	TRBD1	TRBJ2-5
CASSLGPQGSTEAFF	TRBV12-3/TRBV12-4	-	TRBJ1-1
CASSLESGGPYNEQFF	TRBV7-3	TRBD2	TRBJ2-1
CASSLVWVFTEAFF	TRBV5-5	-	TRBJ1-1
CASSWGGVGNTIYF	TRBV7-2	-	TRBJ1-3
CASSPPGTGVGTEAFF	TRBV7-9	TRBD1	TRBJ1-1
CASSLSETEAFF	TRBV5-1	-	TRBJ1-1
CASSPEGGRRTQYF	TRBV12-3/TRBV12-4	-	TRBJ2-3
CSGKTSGSPNTGELFF	TRBV29-1	TRBD2	TRBJ2-2
CASSRTGRYQETQYF	TRBV7-2	-	TRBJ2-5
CASTETSPYNEQFF	TRBV5-6	TRBD2	TRBJ2-1